This T cell receptor (beta chain) was sequenced in a study of memory CD4+ T cells and cytomegalovirus serostatus (dated by TCRdb to the late 2010s). Context from the whole study: The roughly 33 healthy Belgian adults in the cohort included 9 who were CMV seropositive and roughly 25 who were CMV seronegative. CD4+ memory TCRbeta repertoires of a Belgian cohort with known cytomegalovirus serostatus were sequenced in order to replicate a published TCR-based CMV serostatus classifier.

The Quick-DNA Microprep Kit was used to extract genomic DNA from the sorted cells. Amplification of TCRbeta DNA was done with the immunoSEQ hsTCRbeta kit, following the protocol from the manufacturer. TCRbeta libraries were sequenced on an Illumina MiSeq instrument. Processing in the source paper ran as follows. Following removal of out-of-frame sequences, 2 million to 2.5 million distinct TCRbeta sequences were retained, with an average of about 61,000 per individual. Each individual was scored using the number of around 150 previously reported CMV-associated TCRbeta sequences that the individual carried and the total number of productive distinct TCRbeta sequences. A beta-binomial model was reimplemented in Python, and random forests from scikit-learn, run with default parameters, were trained on data from the US cohort. Classifier performance on the Belgian cohort was reported as the median AUC with percentile confidence intervals calculated over 10,000 bootstrap iterations. Drawn from immuneACCESS, this table holds only the in-frame rearrangements with V and J called that TCRdb kept. Clones are partly lost; checked studies trace under half to an unresolved V gene and leave the rest unexplained. V and J calls and clone size come straight from that table; D and trimming were deduced from the DNA. The sample includes about 67,000 clones, with about 75% observed a single time. The ten biggest clones cover around 4.5% of the sample.

On the study overall, not on this receptor specifically: For predicting CMV serostatus, the median bootstrapped AUC was 0.95 using the original framework and 0.91 using a US-trained random forest. Only CD4+CD45RO+ memory cells were sequenced, unlike the original study, which covered naive and memory CD4+ and CD8+ populations. The results were interpreted as suggesting that the CMV-associated TCR signature is mostly present in the CD4+ memory repertoire. A median bootstrapped AUC of almost 0.96 with a 95% CI of 0.76-1.00 was achieved on the Belgian cohort by the original-framework classifier. Among the approximately 160 previously reported CMV-associated TCRbeta sequences, 67 showed up in the CD4+ memory repertoires, with each one found in between one and five individuals.

A FACSAria II was used to sort memory CD4+ T cells, defined as single viable CD3+CD4+CD8-CD45RO+ cells. CMV serostatus was determined with a Roche Elecsys assay detecting serum IgG against CMV pp150, pp28, p38 and p52. After thawing, total CD4+ T cells were enriched by positive selection with CD4 magnetic microbeads. Samples originated from another study that specifically interrogated the CD4+ T cell memory repertoire. Following standard operating procedures, peripheral blood mononuclear cells were isolated and cryopreserved, while serum was kept at -80 degrees C. CD3-PerCP (BW264/56), CD4-APC (RPA-T4), CD45RO-PE (UCHT1) and CD8-Pacific Orange (3B5) antibodies were used for staining, and non-viable cells were excluded with Sytox blue. The trim is 8 bases for V and 1 base for J, with a gap of 18 bases between the germline ends. In the germline V gene, CDR1 corresponds to MNHNS and CDR2 to SASEGT. From cysteine to phenylalanine, the CDR3 is 15 amino acids long. The only DNA kept is the CDR3, 45 bases in frame from the first base.

On this clone itself: No antigen is known for it. Per-nucleotide qualities are absent, and no much larger clonotype sits a single base away.

Input material: memory CD4+ T cells from blood. The sequence came from an adult in good health and CMV-seropositive. The chain is assembled from TRBV6-1 and TRBJ2-7, with a tentative D gene TRBD1 over 5 matching bases. The CDR3 reads CASEPRPGSSYEQYF. The DNA sequence is TGTGCCAGCGAACCCCGCCCAGGGTCTTCCTACGAGCAGTACTTC.